These T cell receptor beta chains were read from a single sample in a study of CXCR3-negative and CXCR3-positive naive CD8 T cells. TCRdb re-called the 5' RACE reads; every CDR3 protein appears as one record, without DNA. The listing records 150,000 or so distinct CDR3 sequences. Sequencing was carried out using naive CXCR3- CD8+ T cells from blood. The receptors here all came from a human donor in good health. Some clones in this sample may be carry-over from other donors' samples. The CDR3 runs from the conserved cysteine through the conserved F or W. Each record gives: V gene, J gene, CDR3 protein.

v_call: TRBV29-1; j_call: TRBJ2-7; cdr3_aa: CSVGGGRDHPYEQYF
v_call: TRBV7-2; j_call: TRBJ2-7; cdr3_aa: CASSLGHRRDEQYF
v_call: TRBV12-3/TRBV12-4; j_call: TRBJ2-1; cdr3_aa: CASSINTVKQFF
v_call: TRBV21-1; j_call: TRBJ2-7; cdr3_aa: CASSKEKKWREGPLHEQYF
v_call: TRBV9; j_call: TRBJ2-2; cdr3_aa: CASSASGHPNTGELFF
v_call: TRBV29-1; j_call: TRBJ2-7; cdr3_aa: CSVADARYRSYEQYF
v_call: TRBV30; j_call: TRBJ1-6; cdr3_aa: CAWTDLGKGGRSPLHF
v_call: TRBV4-3; j_call: TRBJ1-5; cdr3_aa: CASSQDLTAYSNQPQHF
v_call: TRBV19; j_call: TRBJ2-7; cdr3_aa: CASSIGEGRADYEQYF
v_call: TRBV7-2; j_call: TRBJ1-6; cdr3_aa: CASSPTGLWNSPLHF
v_call: TRBV7-9; j_call: TRBJ2-7; cdr3_aa: CASSLGGQFLYEQYF
v_call: TRBV28; j_call: TRBJ2-7; cdr3_aa: CASSFPGRGSTYEQYF
v_call: TRBV7-9; j_call: TRBJ2-3; cdr3_aa: CAIQLVDEVARTDTQYF
v_call: TRBV20-1; j_call: TRBJ2-7; cdr3_aa: CSARNRDRDSYEQYF
v_call: TRBV9; j_call: TRBJ2-6; cdr3_aa: CASSAPLRANVLTF
v_call: TRBV20-1; j_call: TRBJ2-1; cdr3_aa: CSARERGEQFF
v_call: TRBV20-1; j_call: TRBJ2-1; cdr3_aa: CSARDSSGSFHNEQFF
v_call: TRBV7-8; j_call: TRBJ2-7; cdr3_aa: CASSLVFAGGSEQYF
v_call: TRBV7-3; j_call: TRBJ2-5; cdr3_aa: CASSLTPRETQYF
v_call: TRBV7-9; j_call: TRBJ2-1; cdr3_aa: CASSSLAGGSYNEQFF
v_call: TRBV5-1; j_call: TRBJ2-1; cdr3_aa: CASSWTQTGEASYNEQFF
v_call: TRBV29-1; j_call: TRBJ1-1; cdr3_aa: CSVQGSDTEAFF
v_call: TRBV19; j_call: TRBJ1-1; cdr3_aa: CASSMTGTIGYTEAFF
v_call: TRBV29-1; j_call: TRBJ2-7; cdr3_aa: CSVAGTSSYEQYF
v_call: TRBV29-1; j_call: TRBJ2-7; cdr3_aa: CSVEGGASEQYF
v_call: TRBV6-2/TRBV6-3; j_call: TRBJ2-1; cdr3_aa: CASSPPSGRGGNQHNEQFF
v_call: TRBV11-1; j_call: TRBJ2-1; cdr3_aa: CASSLLLAGASGASGNNEQFF
v_call: TRBV28; j_call: TRBJ1-1; cdr3_aa: CASRPGPGGTEAFF
v_call: TRBV29-1; j_call: TRBJ1-4; cdr3_aa: CSVQQGSYEKLFF
v_call: TRBV5-1; j_call: TRBJ2-7; cdr3_aa: CASSLASHRGGDYEQYF
v_call: TRBV7-9; j_call: TRBJ2-1; cdr3_aa: CASSLGTVNEQFF
v_call: TRBV12-3/TRBV12-4; j_call: TRBJ1-1; cdr3_aa: CASSFGGAGTEAFF
v_call: TRBV28; j_call: TRBJ2-1; cdr3_aa: CASSWNNEQFF
v_call: TRBV20-1; j_call: TRBJ2-3; cdr3_aa: CSAERGGVGTDTQYF
v_call: TRBV29-1; j_call: TRBJ2-5; cdr3_aa: CSVEPPGVEETQYF
v_call: TRBV4-3; j_call: TRBJ2-2; cdr3_aa: CASSQDKQNFFTGELFF
v_call: TRBV14; j_call: TRBJ2-2; cdr3_aa: CASSQWKNTGELFF
v_call: TRBV5-1; j_call: TRBJ2-1; cdr3_aa: CASSLTRGYYNEQFF
v_call: TRBV7-9; j_call: TRBJ2-7; cdr3_aa: CASSHKDLQGAYEQYF
v_call: TRBV27; j_call: TRBJ2-7; cdr3_aa: CASSWGLTHEQYF
v_call: TRBV25-1; j_call: TRBJ1-2; cdr3_aa: CASSDPGQVPPGYGYTF
v_call: TRBV28; j_call: TRBJ2-7; cdr3_aa: CATRGARRTYEQYF
v_call: TRBV14; j_call: TRBJ2-4; cdr3_aa: CASSQTGTGVLAKNIQYF
v_call: TRBV29-1; j_call: TRBJ2-5; cdr3_aa: CSVEWYQGAPQETQYF
v_call: TRBV11-2; j_call: TRBJ1-1; cdr3_aa: CASSLVRDTEAFF
v_call: TRBV28; j_call: TRBJ1-1; cdr3_aa: CASSSRTASPEAFF
v_call: TRBV19; j_call: TRBJ1-5; cdr3_aa: CASKPGTGVYQPQHF
v_call: TRBV29-1; j_call: TRBJ2-7; cdr3_aa: CSVEVGASYEQYF
v_call: TRBV4-2; j_call: TRBJ2-3; cdr3_aa: CASSEYSGEHRDTQYF